This T cell receptor (beta chain) was captured in a study of healthy donors' naive CD4 and CD8 T cells. Study outcomes and limitations: Negatively charged CDR3s marked CD8+ lineage; positively charged CDR3s marked CD4+ lineage. Bulk sequencing left alpha and beta chains unpaired.

As concerns this clonotype: What it binds is not known.

TCR libraries were built from around 0.45 ug of total RNA by linear amplification. TCRdb analysed the reads with MiXCR anew, one entry per CDR3 protein. The data show about 180,000 distinct CDR3 sequences, 65% to 80% seen once. Sequences were obtained from naive CD4+ and CD8+ T cells sorted from blood, pooled from several donors. This receptor was taken from a pool of human donors in good health; the sample pools cells from several healthy donors.

The CDR3: CASSYASGQGEQYV. The CDR3, as DNA: TGTGCCAGCAGTTACGCGTCAGGGCAAGGCGAGCAGTACGTC. V usage is TRBV6-6 and J usage is TRBJ2-7; TRBD1 is a possible D gene (5 bases). Per the germline V gene, CDR1 is MNHNY and CDR2 is SVGAGI (reference sequence). The CDR3 loop spans 14 amino acids. V lost 2 bases, J lost 6 bases, and 14 bases lay in between.